What follows is one T cell receptor (beta chain) and its context. The sample is drawn from a study of OX40 agonist ivuxolimab in advanced cancers. Libraries were prepared by immunoSEQ multiplex PCR; TCRdb keeps only in-frame clonotypes and omits some of them. The sample yields 10,000 to 15,000 clones, about 75% seen once. The CDR3 sequence is 16 residues long. CDR1 is MNHEY, CDR2 SMNVEV, per germline (reference sequence). Trimming took 5 bases from V and 5 from J; bases not matched to a gene: 15. The clonotype was recovered from an adult with an advanced solid tumor such as melanoma, head and neck, liver or kidney cancer. This chain joins TRBV27 and TRBJ2-7, with 7 bases fitting TRBD1. Specimen: CD4+ or CD8+ T cells sorted from blood, collected in a trial of the OX40 agonist ivuxolimab. The CDR3 DNA follows: TGTGCCAGCAGTCCCGGACCCGGGACAGCTCGGGACGAGCAGTACTTC. Its protein is CASSPGPGTARDEQYF.